This T cell receptor beta chain comes out of a study of identical twins. This clonotype was found many times. TCRdb reanalysed the 5' RACE reads using MiXCR and keeps one entry per CDR3 protein. There are hundreds of thousands of distinct CDR3 sequences in the sample; 7.1% occur only once, and around 1.6% lies in the top ten. Germline V gene data show CDR1 as SGHRS and CDR2 as YFSETQ. The CDR3 has 14 amino acids. V was trimmed by 0 bases and J by 10 bases, leaving 11 bases between them. The same data also contributed to another study, on yellow fever vaccine responses in identical twins.

Input material: PBMCs. This TCR derives from a woman aged 18-35 years in good health. The chain joins TRBV5-1 to TRBJ1-6; D call uncertain. The CDR3 DNA follows: TGCGCCAGCAGCTTGGGCCACTCCGGCTCACCCCTCCACTTT. Residues: CASSLGHSGSPLHF.